This TCR beta chain was recovered during a study of T cells in Graves' hyperthyroidism and ophthalmopathy. Study at large: Staff took peripheral blood when the initial diagnosis was made, before any treatment began.

Germline assignment: CDR1 MNHEY and CDR2 SVGEGT. The CDR3 totals 11 residues. When ophthalmopathy did not progress within 18 months, Graves' hyperthyroidism was considered stable. Study-level points and caveats: Researchers found most expanded thyroid clonotypes above 0.001 in blood as well.

TCR beta CDR3 region amplification was performed from RNA transcripts. During a first-round RT-PCR of the TCR CDR3, the HTBI primer set was used. One entry per CDR3 protein, called by TCRdb with MiXCR from the multiplex PCR reads. The table lists roughly 180,000 distinct CDR3 sequences, about a sixth of them singletons. This clonotype was counted ten times or more. Its antigen is currently unknown. The germline gene is not matched at one end of the junction; a read error may be the cause. The chain combines TRBV6-2 or TRBV6-3 with TRBJ2-7; D uncertain. This TCR was sampled from a woman in her forties or fifties with Graves' hyperthyroidism. The sample consisted of blood. The CDR3 is CASSSNYEQYF. In DNA form, the CDR3 reads TGCGCCAGCAGCTCCAACTACGAGCAGTACTTC.